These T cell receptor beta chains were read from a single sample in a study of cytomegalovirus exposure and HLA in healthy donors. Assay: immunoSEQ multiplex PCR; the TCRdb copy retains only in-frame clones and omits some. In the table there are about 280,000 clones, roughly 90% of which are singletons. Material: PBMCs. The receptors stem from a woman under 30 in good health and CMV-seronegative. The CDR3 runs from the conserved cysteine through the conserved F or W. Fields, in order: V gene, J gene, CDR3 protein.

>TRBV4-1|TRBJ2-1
CASSQDRSDLHLSYNEQFF
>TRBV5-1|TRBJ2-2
CASSEQANTGELFF
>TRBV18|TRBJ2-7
CASSPLDSHEQYF
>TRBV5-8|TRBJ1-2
CASSHFTDRRGGYTF
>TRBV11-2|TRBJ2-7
CASSGQGTVSYEQYF
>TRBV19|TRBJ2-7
CASSEGYEQYF
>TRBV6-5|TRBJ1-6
CASSLGTVYNSPLHF
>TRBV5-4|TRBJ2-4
CASSSEQGAAKNIQYF
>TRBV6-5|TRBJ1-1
CASRLRQGQAFF
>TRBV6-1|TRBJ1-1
CASSEWGLAFF
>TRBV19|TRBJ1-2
CASSRGTDSGYGYTF
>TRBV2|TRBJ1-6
CASTRGAPLHF
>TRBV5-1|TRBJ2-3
CASSFGLAQTDTQYF
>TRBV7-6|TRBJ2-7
CASSGDRVGEQYF
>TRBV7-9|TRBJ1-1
CASSQLSERTEAFF
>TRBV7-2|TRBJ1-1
CASSLESVRGGDVRAFF
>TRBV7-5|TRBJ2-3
CSRSLLAELTDTQYF
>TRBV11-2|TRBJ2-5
CASSLVAGGRETQYF
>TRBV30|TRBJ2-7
CAWSVHLSSGEQYF
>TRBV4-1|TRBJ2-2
CASSQARGLQTGELFF
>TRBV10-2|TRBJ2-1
CASTRLAGGWNEQFF
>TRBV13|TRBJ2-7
CASSYGQGRYEQYF
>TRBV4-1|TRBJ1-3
CASSQVTQGFSALNTIYF
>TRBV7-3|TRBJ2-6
CASSLAPNSGANVLTF
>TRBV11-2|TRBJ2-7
CASIPTEGYEQYF
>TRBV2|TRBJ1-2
CASSGSTGGGGYTF
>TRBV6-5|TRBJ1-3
CASSPWEAGNTIYF
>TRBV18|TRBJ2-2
CASSPPGQGDTGELFF
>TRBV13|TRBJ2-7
CASSRPKLAGGREQYF
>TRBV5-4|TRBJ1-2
CASVDGTGTAYGYTF
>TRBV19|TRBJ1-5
CASSISGGDQPQHF
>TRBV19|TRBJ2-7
CASSIQASSYEQYF
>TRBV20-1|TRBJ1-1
CSAGQGKAFF
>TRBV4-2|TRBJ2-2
CASSQESGEPGELFF
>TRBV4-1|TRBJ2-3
CASSHVLAGILTSTDTQYF
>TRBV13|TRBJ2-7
CASSCSGGVYEQYF
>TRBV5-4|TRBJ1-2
CASSFEVNYGYTF
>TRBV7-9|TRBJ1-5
CASSLLGSNQPQHF
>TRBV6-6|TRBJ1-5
CASSSRVINQPQHF
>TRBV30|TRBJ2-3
CAWSALAASTDTQYF
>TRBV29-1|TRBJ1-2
CSVGDDRSYGYTF
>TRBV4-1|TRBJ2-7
CASSQDRRVGGEQYF
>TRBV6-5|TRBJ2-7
CASRTDGHHYEQYF
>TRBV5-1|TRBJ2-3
CASSLERADTQYF
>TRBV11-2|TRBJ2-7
CASSLNFYEQYF
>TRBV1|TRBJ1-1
CTSSQGSRDTEAFF
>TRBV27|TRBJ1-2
CASSMTGLDGYTF
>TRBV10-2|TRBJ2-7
CASSESIATYEQYF
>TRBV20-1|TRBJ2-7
CSAGQDEQYF
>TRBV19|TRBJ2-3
CASSHLRAAGYTQYF
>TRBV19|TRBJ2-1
CASSIASGGFDYNEQFF
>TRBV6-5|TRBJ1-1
CASSYSSEGWNTEAFF
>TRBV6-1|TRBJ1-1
CASREGPKAFF
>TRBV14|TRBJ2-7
CASSLTSGGPGEQYF
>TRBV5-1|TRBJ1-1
CASSLGTMTGFAEAFF
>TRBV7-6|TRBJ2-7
CASSLAGDSYEQYF
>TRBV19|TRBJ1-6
CASSSPGQGNSPLHF